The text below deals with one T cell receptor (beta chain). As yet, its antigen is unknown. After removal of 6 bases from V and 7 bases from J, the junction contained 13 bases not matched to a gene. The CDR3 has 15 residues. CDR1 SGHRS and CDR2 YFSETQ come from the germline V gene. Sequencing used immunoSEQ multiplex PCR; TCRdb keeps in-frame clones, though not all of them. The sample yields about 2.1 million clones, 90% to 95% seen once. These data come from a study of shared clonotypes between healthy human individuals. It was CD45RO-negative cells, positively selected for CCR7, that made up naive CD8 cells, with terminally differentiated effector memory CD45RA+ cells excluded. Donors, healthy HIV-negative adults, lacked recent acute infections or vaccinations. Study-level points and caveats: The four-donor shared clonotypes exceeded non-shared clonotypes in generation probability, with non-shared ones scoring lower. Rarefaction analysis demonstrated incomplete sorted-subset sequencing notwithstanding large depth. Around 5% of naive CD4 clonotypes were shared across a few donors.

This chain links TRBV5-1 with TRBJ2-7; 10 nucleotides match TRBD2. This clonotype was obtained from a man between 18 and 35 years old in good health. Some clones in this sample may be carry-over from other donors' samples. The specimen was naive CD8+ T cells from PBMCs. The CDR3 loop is CASTGRRLAGEEQYF. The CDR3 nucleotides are TGCGCCAGCACCGGGCGGCGTCTAGCGGGAGAAGAGCAGTACTTC.